This T cell receptor (beta chain) stems from a study of OX40 agonist ivuxolimab in advanced cancers. Study overall: Anti-PD-1, anti-PD-L1 or anti-CTLA-4 therapy given earlier was allowed, and around 40% had some.

Profiling relied on immunoSEQ multiplex PCR, and the TCRdb table lists in-frame clones only, not all of them. The data hold 96,000 or so clones, with less than 85% observed a single time. V was cut by 11 bases and J by 2 bases, with 13 bases left in between. The CDR3 totals 13 residues. The germline V gene has CDR1 MNHNS and CDR2 SASEGT. Sequenced here: CD4+ or CD8+ T cells sorted from blood, sampled in a trial of the OX40 agonist ivuxolimab. This chain joins TRBV6-1 and TRBJ1-5; no definite D call. The sequence derives from an adult with an advanced solid tumor such as melanoma, head and neck, liver or kidney cancer. The CDR3, as DNA: TGTGCCGGAGCTCCCGGGGGCAATCAGCCCCAGCATTTT. This encodes CAGAPGGNQPQHF.